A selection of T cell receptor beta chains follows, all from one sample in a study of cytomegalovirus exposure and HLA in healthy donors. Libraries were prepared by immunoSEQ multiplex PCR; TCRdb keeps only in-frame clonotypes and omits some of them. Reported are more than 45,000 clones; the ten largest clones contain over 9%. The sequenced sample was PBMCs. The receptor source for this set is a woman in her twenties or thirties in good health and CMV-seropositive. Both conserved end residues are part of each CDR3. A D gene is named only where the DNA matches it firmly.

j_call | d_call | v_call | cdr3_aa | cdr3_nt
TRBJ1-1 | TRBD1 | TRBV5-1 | CASRLGQGWTEAFF | TGCGCCAGCAGGTTGGGACAGGGGTGGACTGAAGCTTTCTTT
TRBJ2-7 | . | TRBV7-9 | CASSLADIYEQYF | TGTGCCAGCAGCTTAGCGGACATTTACGAGCAGTACTTC
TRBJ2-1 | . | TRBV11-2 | CASAPSLSGSYNEQFF | TGTGCCAGCGCTCCCAGTCTCAGTGGCTCCTACAATGAGCAGTTCTTC
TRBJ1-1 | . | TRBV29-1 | CSSQPGDTEAFF | TGCAGCTCGCAGCCGGGGGACACTGAAGCTTTCTTT
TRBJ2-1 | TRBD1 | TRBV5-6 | CASSFGGQGRYNEQFF | TGTGCCAGCAGCTTTGGGGGACAGGGCCGTTACAATGAGCAGTTCTTC
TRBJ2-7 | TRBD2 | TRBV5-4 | CASSLLAGGPYEQYF | TGTGCCAGCAGCCTGCTAGCGGGAGGGCCCTACGAGCAGTACTTC
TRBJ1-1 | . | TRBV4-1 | CASSQILAVNTEAFF | TGCGCCAGCAGCCAAATCTTAGCCGTGAACACTGAAGCTTTCTTT
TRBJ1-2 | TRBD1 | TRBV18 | CASSPEQGEAYGYTF | TGTGCCAGCTCACCAGAGCAGGGGGAAGCCTATGGCTACACCTTC
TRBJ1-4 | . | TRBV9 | CASSPTVEGRLFF | TGTGCCAGCAGCCCCACGGTGGAGGGACGGCTGTTTTTT
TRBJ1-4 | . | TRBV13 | CASSPRGDDEKLFF | TGTGCCAGCAGCCCGCGCGGGGACGATGAAAAACTGTTTTTT
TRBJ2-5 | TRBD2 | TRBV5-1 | CASSLAPSGKGVETQYF | TGCGCCAGCAGCTTGGCTCCTAGCGGGAAGGGGGTTGAGACCCAGTACTTC
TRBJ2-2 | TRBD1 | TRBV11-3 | CASSNPGQGFTGELFF | TGTGCCAGCAGCAACCCGGGACAGGGGTTCACCGGGGAGCTGTTTTTT
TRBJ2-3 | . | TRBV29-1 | CSVADRVVTDTQYF | TGCAGCGTTGCAGACCGGGTCGTCACAGATACGCAGTATTTT
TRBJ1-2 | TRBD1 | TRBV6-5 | CASKRGPNYGYTF | TGTGCCAGCAAGAGGGGGCCTAACTATGGCTACACCTTC
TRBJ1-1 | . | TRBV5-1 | CASSLAPAGEAFF | TGCGCCAGCAGCTTGGCACCCGCGGGTGAAGCTTTCTTT
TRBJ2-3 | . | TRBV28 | CASSLGPPEGATQYF | TGTGCCAGCAGTTTAGGCCCCCCTGAGGGCGCTACGCAGTATTTT
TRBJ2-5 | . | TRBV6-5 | CASSGKIQETQYF | TGTGCCAGCAGCGGGAAAATTCAAGAGACCCAGTACTTC
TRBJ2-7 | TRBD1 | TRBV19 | CASSLGQARGEQYF | TGTGCCAGTAGTTTGGGACAGGCGAGAGGCGAGCAGTACTTC
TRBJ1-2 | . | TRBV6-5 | CASSRTVTNYGYTF | TGTGCCAGCAGTCGGACAGTTACTAACTATGGCTACACCTTC
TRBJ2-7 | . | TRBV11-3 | CASSPWNSNYEQYF | TGTGCCAGCAGCCCATGGAACAGCAACTACGAGCAGTACTTC
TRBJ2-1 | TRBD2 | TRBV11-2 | CASRRLAGGRNEQFF | TGTGCCAGCAGACGACTAGCGGGAGGGAGAAATGAGCAGTTCTTC
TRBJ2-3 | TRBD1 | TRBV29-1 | CSVTGVLSTDTQYF | TGCAGCGTTACAGGGGTGCTTAGCACAGATACGCAGTATTTT
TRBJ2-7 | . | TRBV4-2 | CASSQDSGVSYEQYF | TGTGCCAGCAGCCAAGACTCGGGGGTCTCCTACGAGCAGTACTTC
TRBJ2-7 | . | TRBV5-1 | CASSLVTASYEQYF | TGCGCCAGCAGCTTGGTGACAGCGTCCTACGAGCAGTACTTC
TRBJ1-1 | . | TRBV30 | CASLRGSGTEAFF | TGTGCCTCTCTGCGGGGGAGTGGAACTGAAGCTTTCTTT